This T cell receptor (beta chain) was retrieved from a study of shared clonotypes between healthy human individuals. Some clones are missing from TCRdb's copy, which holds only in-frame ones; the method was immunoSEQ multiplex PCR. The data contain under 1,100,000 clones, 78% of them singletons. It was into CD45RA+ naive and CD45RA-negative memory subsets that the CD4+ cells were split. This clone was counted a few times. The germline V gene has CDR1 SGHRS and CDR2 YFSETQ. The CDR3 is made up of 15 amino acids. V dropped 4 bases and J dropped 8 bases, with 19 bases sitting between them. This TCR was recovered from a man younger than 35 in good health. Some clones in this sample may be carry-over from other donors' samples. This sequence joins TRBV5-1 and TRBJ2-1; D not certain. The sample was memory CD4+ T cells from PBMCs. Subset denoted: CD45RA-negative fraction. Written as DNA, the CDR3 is TGCGCCAGCAGCGACCTTATTCCTCCTGCCCATGAGCAGTTCTTC. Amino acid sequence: CASSDLIPPAHEQFF. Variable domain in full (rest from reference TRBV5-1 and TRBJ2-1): KAGVTQTPRYLIKTRGQQVTLSCSPISGHRSVSWYQQTPGQGLQFLFEYFSETQRNKGNFPGRFSGRQFSNSRSEMNVSTLELGDSALYLCASSDLIPPAHEQFFGPGTRLTVL.